These 5 T cell receptor beta chains were all obtained from the same sample, sequenced in a study of blood T cell repertoires in COVID-19. Repertoires were generated with immunoSEQ multiplex PCR, while TCRdb's copy carries only in-frame clones and drops some. The sample includes around 170,000 clones, about 81% of them seen just once. The specimen sequenced was peripheral blood. These receptors were obtained from a woman aged 80 or over with COVID-19, enrolled during active disease.

The chain links TRBV5-1 to TRBJ2-7; a weak D match, TRBD2 (6 bases). Trimming pared 1 base from V and 2 bases from J, leaving 10 bases between. CDR1 is SGHRS and CDR2 is YFSETQ in the germline V gene. The CDR3 covers 14 residues. The CDR3 region has the DNA TGCGCCAGCAGCTTGAGGACTATACCCTACGAGCAGTACTTC. This sequence encodes CASSLRTIPYEQYF.

J is TRBJ2-2 and V is TRBV9, with D perhaps matching TRBD2 (6 bases). This CDR3 is 14 amino acids long. The germline V gene has CDR1 SGDLS and CDR2 YYNGEE. Trimming removed 0 bases from V and 4 bases from J, with 7 bases in between. The CDR3 nucleotides are TGTGCCAGCAGCGTAGTGGGGGGCACCGGGGAGCTGTTTTTT. Residues: CASSVVGGTGELFF.

The chain employs TRBV2 and TRBJ2-2; D perhaps matches TRBD2 (5 bases). CDR1 is SNHLY, CDR2 FYNNEI, per germline. Trimming cost V 8 bases and J 4 bases, with 11 bases left between them. The CDR3 loop spans 13 amino acids. CDR3: CASYTRGTGELFF. The CDR3 DNA is TGTGCCAGCTACACTAGAGGCACCGGGGAGCTGTTTTTT. The whole variable domain, remainder taken from reference TRBV2 and TRBJ2-2, is EPEVTQTPSHQVTQMGQEVILRCVPISNHLYFYWYRQILGQKVEFLVSFYNNEISEKSEIFDDQFSVERPDGSNFTLKIRSTKLEDSAMYFCASYTRGTGELFFGEGSRLTVL.

This clone came up a few times. V is TRBV2 and J is TRBJ1-5, with 9 bases fitting TRBD1. Germline-derived CDR1 and CDR2 are SNHLY and FYNNEI. This CDR3 contains 15 residues. Trimming took 6 bases from V and 3 from J; bases not matched to a gene: 6. The CDR3, as DNA: TGTGCCAGCAGACGGACAGGGGAGCCCAATCAGCCCCAGCATTTT. Encoded protein: CASRRTGEPNQPQHF.

V gene TRBV9 combines with J gene TRBJ1-1; 8 nucleotides agree with TRBD1. The J segment lost 3 bases and the V segment lost 3 bases, leaving 4 bases of the junction unmatched. The CDR3 extends over 14 amino acids. Germline V CDR1 and CDR2: SGDLS, YYNGEE. CDR3 coding DNA: TGTGCCAGCAGCGCCGACAGGGGTTACACTGAAGCTTTCTTT. Protein sequence: CASSADRGYTEAFF.